A selection of T cell receptor beta chains follows, all from one sample in a study of blood T cell repertoires in COVID-19. Method: immunoSEQ multiplex PCR; TCRdb's copy keeps in-frame clones and lacks some. The repertoire consists of approximately 290,000 clones, with around 89% occurring once and the leading ten covering roughly 0.8%. Sequencing input: peripheral blood. All receptors derive from a man in his thirties or forties with acute or convalescent COVID-19. Each CDR3 is given with its conserved first and last residue. Fields, in order: V gene, D gene, J gene, clone size, CDR3 DNA, CDR3 protein. D genes are given only for firm matches. Size is omitted from some rows. Given values are once, few, many or a class for expanded clones.

TRBV9,TRBD1,TRBJ1-2,-,TGTGCCAGCAGCGTAGTCGGAGGGGGCGACTATGGCTACACCTTC,CASSVVGGGDYGYTF
TRBV10-3,-,TRBJ1-4,-,TGTGCCATCAGTGAGTCGACCAGGCGCCCCAATGAAAAACTGTTTTTT,CAISESTRRPNEKLFF
TRBV30,TRBD2,TRBJ2-2,-,TGTGCCTGGACCGCGGGGGCGAACACCGGGGAGCTGTTTTTT,CAWTAGANTGELFF
TRBV5-1,-,TRBJ2-1,-,TGCGCCAGCAGAACTCAGCCAGGGGATTACAATGAGCAGTTCTTC,CASRTQPGDYNEQFF
TRBV5-4,TRBD2,TRBJ2-1,-,TGTGCCAGCAGCTTGGTAGCGGGAGGGCCGGAAAATGAGCAGTTCTTC,CASSLVAGGPENEQFF
TRBV5-8,TRBD2,TRBJ2-7,once,TGTGCCAGCAGCTCCGGGCTGCGGGAGCCCTACGAGCAGTACTTC,CASSSGLREPYEQYF
TRBV19,-,TRBJ1-1,-,TGTGCCAGTAGGACCCTAACAGGGCTGACTGAAGCTTTCTTT,CASRTLTGLTEAFF
TRBV19,TRBD1,TRBJ1-3,-,TGTGCCAGTAGAGAACTCTCCGGGACAGGGGTTGTCACCATATATTTT,CASRELSGTGVVTIYF
TRBV20-1,-,TRBJ1-1,once,TGCAGTGCTAGTTGGCAGACTGAAGCTTTCTTT,CSASWQTEAFF
TRBV5-1,TRBD1,TRBJ1-2,once,TGCGCCAGCAGCCTCGGACAGGGGATTAACTATGGCTACACCTTC,CASSLGQGINYGYTF